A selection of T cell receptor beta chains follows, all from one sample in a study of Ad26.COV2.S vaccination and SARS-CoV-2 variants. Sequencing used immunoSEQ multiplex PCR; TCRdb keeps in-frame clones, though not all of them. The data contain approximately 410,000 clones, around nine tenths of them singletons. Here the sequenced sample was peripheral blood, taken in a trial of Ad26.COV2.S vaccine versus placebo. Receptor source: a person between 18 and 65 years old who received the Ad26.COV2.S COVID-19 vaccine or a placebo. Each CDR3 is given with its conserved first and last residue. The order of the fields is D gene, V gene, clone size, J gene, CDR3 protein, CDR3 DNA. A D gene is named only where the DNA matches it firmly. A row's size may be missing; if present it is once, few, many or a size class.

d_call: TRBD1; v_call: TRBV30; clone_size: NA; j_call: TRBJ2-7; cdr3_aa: CASWGQTYEQYF; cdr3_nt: TGTGCCTCTTGGGGACAGACTTACGAGCAGTACTTC
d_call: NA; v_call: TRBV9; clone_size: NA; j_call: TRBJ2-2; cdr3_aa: CASSALRSAGELFF; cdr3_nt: TGTGCCAGCAGCGCCCTCCGGTCGGCCGGGGAGCTGTTTTTT
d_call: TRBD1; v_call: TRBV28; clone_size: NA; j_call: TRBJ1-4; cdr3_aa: CASSLFTGANLLFF; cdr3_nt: TGTGCCAGCAGTCTATTCACAGGGGCGAATCTACTGTTTTTT
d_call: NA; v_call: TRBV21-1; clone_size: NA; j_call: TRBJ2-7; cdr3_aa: CASSNPRGTLCYEQYF; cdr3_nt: TGTGCCAGCAGCAACCCCCGAGGGACACTCTGCTACGAGCAGTACTTC
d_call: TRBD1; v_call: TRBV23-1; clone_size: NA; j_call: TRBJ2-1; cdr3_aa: CASGPFRTGRNEQFF; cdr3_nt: TGCGCCAGCGGACCCTTTCGGACAGGCCGTAATGAGCAGTTCTTC
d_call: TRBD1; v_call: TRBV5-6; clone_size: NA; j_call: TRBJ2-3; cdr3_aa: CASSFPRQGGTDTQYF; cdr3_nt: TGTGCCAGCAGCTTCCCTCGACAGGGGGGCACAGATACGCAGTATTTT
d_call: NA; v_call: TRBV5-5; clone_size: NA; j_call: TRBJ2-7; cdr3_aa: CASSLDDTSSYEQYF; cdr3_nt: TGTGCCAGCAGCTTGGATGATACCAGTTCCTACGAGCAGTACTTC
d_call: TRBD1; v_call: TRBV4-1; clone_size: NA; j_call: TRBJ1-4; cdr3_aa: CASSQVTGGPNEKLFF; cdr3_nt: TGCGCCAGCAGCCAAGTTACAGGGGGCCCTAATGAAAAACTGTTTTTT
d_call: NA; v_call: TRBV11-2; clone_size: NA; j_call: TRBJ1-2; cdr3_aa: CASSFIEPYGYTF; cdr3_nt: TGTGCCAGCAGCTTTATCGAACCCTATGGCTACACCTTC
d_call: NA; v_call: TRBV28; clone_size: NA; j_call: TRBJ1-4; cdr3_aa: CASSLLRQEGGGKLFF; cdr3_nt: TGTGCCAGCAGTTTATTAAGACAGGAGGGGGGTGGAAAACTGTTTTTT
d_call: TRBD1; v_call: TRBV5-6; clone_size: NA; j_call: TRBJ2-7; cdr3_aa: CASSGDRAAYEQYF; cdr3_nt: TGTGCCAGCAGTGGGGACAGGGCTGCCTACGAGCAGTACTTC
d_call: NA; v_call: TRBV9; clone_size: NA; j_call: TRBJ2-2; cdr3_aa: CASSANTGANTGELFF; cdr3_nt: TGTGCCAGCAGCGCCAACACTGGTGCGAACACCGGGGAGCTGTTTTTT
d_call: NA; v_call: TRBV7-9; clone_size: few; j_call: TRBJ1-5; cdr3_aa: CASSLDAQPQHF; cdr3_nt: TGTGCCAGCAGCTTAGATGCTCAGCCCCAGCATTTT
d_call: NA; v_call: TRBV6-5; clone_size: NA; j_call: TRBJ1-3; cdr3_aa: CASRRGRMSGNTIYF; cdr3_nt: TGTGCCAGCAGGCGAGGACGGATGTCTGGAAACACCATATATTTT
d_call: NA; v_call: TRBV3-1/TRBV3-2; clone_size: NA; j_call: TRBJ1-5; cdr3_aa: CASSQDLTGNQPQHF; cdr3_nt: TGTGCCAGCAGCCAAGACCTCACAGGTAATCAGCCCCAGCATTTT